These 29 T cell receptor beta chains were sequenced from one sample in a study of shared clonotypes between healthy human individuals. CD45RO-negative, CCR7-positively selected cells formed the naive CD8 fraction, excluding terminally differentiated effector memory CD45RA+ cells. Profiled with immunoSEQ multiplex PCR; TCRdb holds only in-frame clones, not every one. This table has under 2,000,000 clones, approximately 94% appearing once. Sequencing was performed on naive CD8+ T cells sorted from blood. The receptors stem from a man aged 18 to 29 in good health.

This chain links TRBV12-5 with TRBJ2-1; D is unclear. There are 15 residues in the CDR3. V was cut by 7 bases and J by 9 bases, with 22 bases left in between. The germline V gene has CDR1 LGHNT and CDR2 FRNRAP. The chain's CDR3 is CASVRPETYYGEQFF. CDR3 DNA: TGTGCTAGTGTCCGTCCAGAGACCTACTACGGTGAGCAGTTCTTC.

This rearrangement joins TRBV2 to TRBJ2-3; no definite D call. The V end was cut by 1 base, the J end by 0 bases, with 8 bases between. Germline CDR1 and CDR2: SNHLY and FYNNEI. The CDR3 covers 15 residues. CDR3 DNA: TGTGCCAGCAGTGAAGTGACGGCTAGCACAGATACGCAGTATTTT. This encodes CASSEVTASTDTQYF. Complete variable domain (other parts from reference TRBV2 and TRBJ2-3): EPEVTQTPSHQVTQMGQEVILRCVPISNHLYFYWYRQILGQKVEFLVSFYNNEISEKSEIFDDQFSVERPDGSNFTLKIRSTKLEDSAMYFCASSEVTASTDTQYFGPGTRLTVL.

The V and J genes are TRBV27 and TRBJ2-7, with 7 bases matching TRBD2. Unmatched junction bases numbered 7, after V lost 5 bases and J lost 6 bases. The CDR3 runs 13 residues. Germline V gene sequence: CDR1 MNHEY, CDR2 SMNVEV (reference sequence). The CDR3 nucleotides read TGTGCCAGCAGTCCTACCCCGGGGGGCGAGCAGTACTTC. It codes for CASSPTPGGEQYF.

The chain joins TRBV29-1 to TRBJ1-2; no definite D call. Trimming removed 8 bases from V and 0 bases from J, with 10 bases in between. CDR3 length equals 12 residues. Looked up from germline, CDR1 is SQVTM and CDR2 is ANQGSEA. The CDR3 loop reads CSPDGPNYGYTF. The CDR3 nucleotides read TGCAGCCCCGACGGACCTAACTATGGCTACACCTTC.

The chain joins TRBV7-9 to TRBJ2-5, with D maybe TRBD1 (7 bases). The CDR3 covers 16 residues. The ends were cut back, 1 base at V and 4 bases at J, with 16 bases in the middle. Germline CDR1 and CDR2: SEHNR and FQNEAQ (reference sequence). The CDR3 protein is CASSLVGTVEGETQYF. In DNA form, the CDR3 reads TGTGCCAGCAGCTTAGTAGGGACAGTGGAGGGAGAGACCCAGTACTTC.

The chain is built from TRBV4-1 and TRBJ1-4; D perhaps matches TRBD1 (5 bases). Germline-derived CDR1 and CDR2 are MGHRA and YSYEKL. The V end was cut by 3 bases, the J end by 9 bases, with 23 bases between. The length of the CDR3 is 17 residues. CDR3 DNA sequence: TGCGCCAGCAGCCAGCATCCTCCAGGGACGGAGAGTAAAAAACTGTTTTTT. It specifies CASSQHPPGTESKKLFF.

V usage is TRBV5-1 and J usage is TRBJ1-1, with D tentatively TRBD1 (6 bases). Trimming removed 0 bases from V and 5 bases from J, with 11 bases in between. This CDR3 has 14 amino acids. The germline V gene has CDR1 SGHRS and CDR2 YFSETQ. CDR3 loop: CASSLGGGFTEAFF. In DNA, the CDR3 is TGCGCCAGCAGCTTGGGAGGGGGTTTTACTGAAGCTTTCTTT.

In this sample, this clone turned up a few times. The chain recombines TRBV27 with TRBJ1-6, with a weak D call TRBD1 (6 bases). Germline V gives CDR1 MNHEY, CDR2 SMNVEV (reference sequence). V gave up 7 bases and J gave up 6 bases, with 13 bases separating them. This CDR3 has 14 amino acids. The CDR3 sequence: CASTLRTANSPLHF. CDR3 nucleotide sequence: TGTGCCAGCACTCTTCGGACAGCTAATTCACCCCTCCACTTT.

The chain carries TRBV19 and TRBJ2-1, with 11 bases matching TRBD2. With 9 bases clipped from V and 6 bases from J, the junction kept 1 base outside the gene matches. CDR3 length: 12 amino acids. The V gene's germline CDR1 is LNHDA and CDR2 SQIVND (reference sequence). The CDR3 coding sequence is TGTGCCAGCGGGACTAGCGGCAATGAGCAGTTCTTC. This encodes CASGTSGNEQFF.

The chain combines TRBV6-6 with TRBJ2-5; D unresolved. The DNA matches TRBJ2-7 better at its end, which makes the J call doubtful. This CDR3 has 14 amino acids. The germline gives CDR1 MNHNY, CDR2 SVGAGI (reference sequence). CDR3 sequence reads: CASCLPGPSYEQYF. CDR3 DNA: TGTGCCAGCTGCCTACCGGGCCCGTCCTACGAGCAGTACTTC.

The CDR3: CASSLGGMSNQPQHF. The CDR3 DNA sequence: TGTGCCAGCAGCTTGGGAGGGATGAGCAATCAGCCCCAGCATTTT. This sequence joins TRBV5-4 and TRBJ1-5; no clear D gene. CDR1 and CDR2 from the germline V gene are SGHNT and YYREEE (reference sequence). The CDR3 has 15 residues. The V end was cut by 0 bases, the J end by 1 base, with 8 bases between.

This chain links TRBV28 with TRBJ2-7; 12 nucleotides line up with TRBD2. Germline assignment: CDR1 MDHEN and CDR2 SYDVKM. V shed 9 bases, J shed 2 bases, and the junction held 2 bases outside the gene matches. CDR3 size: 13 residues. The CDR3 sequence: CASGLAGPYEQYF. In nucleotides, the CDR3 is TGTGCCAGTGGACTAGCGGGGCCCTACGAGCAGTACTTC.

CDR3 bases: TGTGCCAGCAGTTTTCCCGGACAGGGTCAAACTGAAGCTTTCTTT. Translated, it gives CASSFPGQGQTEAFF. The gene calls are TRBV28 and TRBJ1-1; 8 bases fit TRBD1. This CDR3 has 15 residues. Trimming cost V 3 bases and J 5 bases; bases outside gene matches: 8. Germline assignment: CDR1 MDHEN and CDR2 SYDVKM. The full variable domain, rest sourced from reference TRBV28 and TRBJ1-1, is DVKVTQSSRYLVKRTGEKVFLECVQDMDHENMFWYRQDPGLGLRLIYFSYDVKMKEKGDIPEGYSVSREKKERFSLILESASTNQTSMYLCASSFPGQGQTEAFFGQGTRLTVV.

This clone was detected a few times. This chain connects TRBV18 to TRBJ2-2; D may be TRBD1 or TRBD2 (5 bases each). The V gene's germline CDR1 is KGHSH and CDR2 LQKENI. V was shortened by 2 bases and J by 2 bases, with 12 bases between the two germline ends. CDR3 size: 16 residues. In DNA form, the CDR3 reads TGTGCCAGCTCACCATATAGGGACGGCAACACCGGGGAGCTGTTTTTT. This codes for CASSPYRDGNTGELFF.

The CDR3 region is CASSFITGELFF. Written as DNA, the CDR3 is TGTGCCAGCAGCTTTATTACCGGGGAGCTGTTTTTT. This chain joins TRBV5-8 and TRBJ2-2; unclear D gene. CDR1 SGHTS and CDR2 YDEGEE come from the germline V gene. The V end was cut by 2 bases, the J end by 5 bases, with 4 bases between. The CDR3 runs 12 residues. The variable domain in full, with the rest retrieved from reference TRBV5-8 and TRBJ2-2, is EAGVTQSPTHLIKTRGQQATLRCSPISGHTSVYWYQQALGLGLQFLLWYDEGEERNRGNFPPRFSGRQFPNYSSELNVNALELEDSALYLCASSFITGELFFGEGSRLTVL.

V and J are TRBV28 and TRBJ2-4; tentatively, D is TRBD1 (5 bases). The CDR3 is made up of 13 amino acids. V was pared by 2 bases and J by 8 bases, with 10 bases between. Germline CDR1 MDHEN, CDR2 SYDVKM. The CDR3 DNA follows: TGTGCCAGCAGTTTACCAGGGAAGGACATTCAGTACTTC. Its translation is CASSLPGKDIQYF.

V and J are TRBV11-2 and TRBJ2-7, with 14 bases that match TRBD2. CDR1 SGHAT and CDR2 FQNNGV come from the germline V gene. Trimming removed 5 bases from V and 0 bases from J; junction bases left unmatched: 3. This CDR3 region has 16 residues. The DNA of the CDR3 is TGTGCCAGCAGCGCCGGACTAGCGGGAGGCTCCTACGAGCAGTACTTC. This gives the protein CASSAGLAGGSYEQYF.

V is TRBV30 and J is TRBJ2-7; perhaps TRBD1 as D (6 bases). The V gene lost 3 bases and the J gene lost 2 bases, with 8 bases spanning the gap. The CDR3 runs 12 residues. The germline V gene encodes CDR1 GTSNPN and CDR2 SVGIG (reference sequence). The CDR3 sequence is CAWRDSAYEQYF. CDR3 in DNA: TGTGCCTGGAGGGACAGCGCCTACGAGCAGTACTTC.

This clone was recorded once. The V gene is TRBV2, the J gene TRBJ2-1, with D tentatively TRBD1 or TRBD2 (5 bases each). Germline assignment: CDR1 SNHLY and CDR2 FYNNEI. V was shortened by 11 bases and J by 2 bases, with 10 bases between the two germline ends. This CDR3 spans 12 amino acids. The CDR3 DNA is TGTGCCCTGACAGCGGCCTACAATGAGCAGTTCTTC. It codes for CALTAAYNEQFF.

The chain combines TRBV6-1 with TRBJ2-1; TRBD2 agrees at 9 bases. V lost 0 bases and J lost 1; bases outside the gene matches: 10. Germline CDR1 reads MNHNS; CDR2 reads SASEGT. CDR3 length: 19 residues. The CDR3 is CASSEAQWLAGRSYNEQFF. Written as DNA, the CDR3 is TGTGCCAGCAGTGAAGCGCAATGGCTAGCGGGGCGGTCCTACAATGAGCAGTTCTTC.

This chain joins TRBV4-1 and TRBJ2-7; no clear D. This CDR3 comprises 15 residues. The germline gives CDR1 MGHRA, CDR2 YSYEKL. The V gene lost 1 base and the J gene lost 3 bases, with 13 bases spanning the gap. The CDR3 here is CASSQVVHGDYEQYF. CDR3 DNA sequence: TGCGCCAGCAGCCAAGTGGTCCATGGTGACTACGAGCAGTACTTC.

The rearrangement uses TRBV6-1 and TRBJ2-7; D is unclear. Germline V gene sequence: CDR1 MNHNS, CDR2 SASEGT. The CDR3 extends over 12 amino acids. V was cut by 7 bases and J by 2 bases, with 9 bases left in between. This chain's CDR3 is CASIPDPYEQYF. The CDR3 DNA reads TGTGCCAGCATTCCCGACCCCTACGAGCAGTACTTC.

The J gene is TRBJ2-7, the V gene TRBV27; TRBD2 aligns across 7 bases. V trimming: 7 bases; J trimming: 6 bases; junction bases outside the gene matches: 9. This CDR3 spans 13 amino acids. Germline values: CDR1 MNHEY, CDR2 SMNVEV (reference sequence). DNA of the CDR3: TGTGCCAGCATGAGTAGCGGGCCCCGCGAGCAGTACTTC. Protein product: CASMSSGPREQYF.

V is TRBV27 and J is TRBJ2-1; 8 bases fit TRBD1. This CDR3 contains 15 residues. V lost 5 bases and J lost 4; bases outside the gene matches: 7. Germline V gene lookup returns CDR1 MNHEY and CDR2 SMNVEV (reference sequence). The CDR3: CASSIRTGSYNEQFF. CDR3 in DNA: TGTGCCAGCAGTATAAGGACAGGGTCATACAATGAGCAGTTCTTC.

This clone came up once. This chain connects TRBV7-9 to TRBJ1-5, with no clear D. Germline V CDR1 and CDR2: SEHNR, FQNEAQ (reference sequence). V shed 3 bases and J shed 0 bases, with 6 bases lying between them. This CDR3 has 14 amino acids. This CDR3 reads CASSFLGSNQPQHF. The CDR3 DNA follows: TGTGCCAGCAGCTTTCTCGGTAGCAATCAGCCCCAGCATTTT.

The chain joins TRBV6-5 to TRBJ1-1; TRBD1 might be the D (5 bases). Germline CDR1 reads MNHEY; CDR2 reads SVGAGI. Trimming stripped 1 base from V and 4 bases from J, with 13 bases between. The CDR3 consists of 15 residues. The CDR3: CASSYYPTDFTEAFF. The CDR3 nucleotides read TGTGCCAGCAGTTACTACCCGACAGACTTCACTGAAGCTTTCTTT.

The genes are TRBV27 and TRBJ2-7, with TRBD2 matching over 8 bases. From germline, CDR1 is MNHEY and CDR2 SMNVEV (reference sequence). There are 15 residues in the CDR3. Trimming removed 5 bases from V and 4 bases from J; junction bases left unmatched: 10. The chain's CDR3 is CASSPRPGGGYEQYF. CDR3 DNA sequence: TGTGCCAGCAGTCCCCGCCCCGGGGGGGGGTACGAGCAGTACTTC.

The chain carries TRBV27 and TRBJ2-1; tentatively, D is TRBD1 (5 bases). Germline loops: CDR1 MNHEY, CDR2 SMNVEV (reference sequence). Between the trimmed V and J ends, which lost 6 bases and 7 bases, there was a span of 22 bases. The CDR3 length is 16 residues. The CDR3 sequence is CASSPIDRVGLNEQFF. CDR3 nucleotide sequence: TGTGCCAGCAGCCCTATCGACAGAGTCGGGTTGAATGAGCAGTTCTTC.

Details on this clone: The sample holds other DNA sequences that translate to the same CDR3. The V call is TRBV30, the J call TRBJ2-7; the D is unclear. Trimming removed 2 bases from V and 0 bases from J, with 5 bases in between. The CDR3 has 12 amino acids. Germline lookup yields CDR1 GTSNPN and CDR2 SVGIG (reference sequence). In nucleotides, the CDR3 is TGTGCCTGGAGTCCCGACTCCTACGAGCAGTACTTC. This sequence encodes CAWSPDSYEQYF.